The T cell receptor beta chain under discussion was sequenced for a study of shared clonotypes between healthy human individuals. Sequencing was performed with immunoSEQ multiplex PCR; in TCRdb, only in-frame clones are kept and a portion is missing. The table has approximately 470,000 clones, more than 65% seen once. Study-level points and caveats: Sampling included only blood; tissue repertoires likely differ.

Nashville, Tennessee was home to all donors, each a Caucasian adult. Remarks on this clone: As yet, its antigen is unknown.

V was shortened by 1 base and J by 2 bases, with 16 bases between the two germline ends. The germline CDR1 and CDR2 sequences are LGHNA and YSLEER. The CDR3 has 17 amino acids. The TCR originated in a woman aged 40 to 50 in good health. Some clones in this sample may be carry-over from other donors' samples. Sequencing input: PBMCs. V and J are TRBV4-3 and TRBJ2-3; unclear D gene. CDR3: CASSQARVLLTTDTQYF. CDR3 coding DNA: TGCGCCAGCAGCCAAGCCCGGGTGCTACTCACCACAGATACGCAGTATTTT.